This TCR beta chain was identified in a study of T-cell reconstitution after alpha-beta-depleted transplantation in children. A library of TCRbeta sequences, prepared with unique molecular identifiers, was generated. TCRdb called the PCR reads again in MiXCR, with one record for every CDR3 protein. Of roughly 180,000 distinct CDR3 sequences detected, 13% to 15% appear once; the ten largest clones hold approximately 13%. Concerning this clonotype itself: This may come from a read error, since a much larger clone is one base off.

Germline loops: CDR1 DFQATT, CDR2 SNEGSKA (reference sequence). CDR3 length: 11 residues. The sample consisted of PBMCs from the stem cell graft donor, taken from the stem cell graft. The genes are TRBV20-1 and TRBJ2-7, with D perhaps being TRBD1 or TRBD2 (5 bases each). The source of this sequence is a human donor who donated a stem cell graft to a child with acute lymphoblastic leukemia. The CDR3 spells CSAGRYGEQNF. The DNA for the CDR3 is TGCAGTGCGGGACGTTATGGGGAGCAGAACTTC.